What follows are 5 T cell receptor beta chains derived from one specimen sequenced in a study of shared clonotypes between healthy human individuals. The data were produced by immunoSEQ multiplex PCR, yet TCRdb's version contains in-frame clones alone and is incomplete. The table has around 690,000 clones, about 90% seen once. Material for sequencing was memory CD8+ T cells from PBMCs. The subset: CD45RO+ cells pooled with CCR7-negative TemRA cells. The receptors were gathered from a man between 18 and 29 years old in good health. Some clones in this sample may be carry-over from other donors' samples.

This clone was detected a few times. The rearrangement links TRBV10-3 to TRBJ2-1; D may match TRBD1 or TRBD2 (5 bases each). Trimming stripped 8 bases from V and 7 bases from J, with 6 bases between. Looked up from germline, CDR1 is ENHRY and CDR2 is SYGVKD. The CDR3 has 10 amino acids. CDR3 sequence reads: CAIGGNEQFF. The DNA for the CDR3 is TGTGCCATCGGGGGAAATGAGCAGTTCTTC.

The chain's CDR3 is CASSQGTRYEQYF. CDR3 in DNA: TGTGCCAGCAGCCAAGGGACTCGTTACGAGCAGTACTTC. The V and J genes are TRBV4-2 and TRBJ2-7; D is possibly TRBD2 (5 bases). This CDR3 comprises 13 residues. Trimming took off 1 base at V and 4 bases at J, with 8 bases between the two ends. Germline V CDR1 and CDR2: LGHNA, YNFKEQ.

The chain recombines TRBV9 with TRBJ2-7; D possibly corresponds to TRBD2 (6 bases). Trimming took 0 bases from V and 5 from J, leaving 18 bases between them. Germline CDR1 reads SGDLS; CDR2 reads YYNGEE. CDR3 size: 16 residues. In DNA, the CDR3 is TGTGCCAGCAGCGTAGAACTTTGGGGCGGGGCGGACGAGCAGTACTTC. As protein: CASSVELWGGADEQYF. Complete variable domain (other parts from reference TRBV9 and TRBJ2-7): DSGVTQTPKHLITATGQRVTLRCSPRSGDLSVYWYQQSLDQGLQFLIQYYNGEERAKGNILERFSAQQFPDLHSELNLSSLELGDSALYFCASSVELWGGADEQYFGPGTRLTVT.

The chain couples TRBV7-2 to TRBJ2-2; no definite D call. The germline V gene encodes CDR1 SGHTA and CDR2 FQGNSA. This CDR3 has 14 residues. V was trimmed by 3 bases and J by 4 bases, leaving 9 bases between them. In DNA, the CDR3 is TGTGCCAGCAGCTTTATCTGGACCACCGGGGAGCTGTTTTTT. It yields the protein CASSFIWTTGELFF.

Here the CDR3 DNA reads TGTGCCTGGAGTTTTATGGAGGAATACGAGCAGTACTTC. It is translated as CAWSFMEEYEQYF. The chain carries TRBV30 and TRBJ2-7; the D gene is possibly TRBD2 (5 bases). The V end lost 2 bases, the J end lost 4 bases, and 12 bases lay between the germline ends. The CDR3 length is 13 residues. Germline CDR1 reads GTSNPN; CDR2 reads SVGIG (reference sequence).